This T cell receptor beta chain was recovered during a study of blood T cell repertoires in COVID-19. V shed 5 bases and J 7 bases; nucleotides not matched to a gene: 8. The germline gives CDR1 MDHEN, CDR2 SYDVKM. The CDR3 is 16 residues long. Only in-frame clones appear in the TCRdb table, and some are missing; sequencing was by immunoSEQ multiplex PCR. Of approximately 450,000 clones in the sample, roughly nine tenths were seen once. Sequenced input: PBMCs or T cells enriched from blood (not recorded which). The receptor was derived from a man aged 30 to 39 who had recovered from COVID-19. The chain has TRBV28 and TRBJ2-4, with 13 bases fitting TRBD2. CDR3 protein: CASSQLAGGPWNIQYF. The CDR3 DNA is TGTGCCAGCAGTCAACTAGCGGGAGGGCCGTGGAACATTCAGTACTTC.